This T cell receptor (beta chain) is drawn from a study of cytomegalovirus exposure and HLA in healthy donors. PCR amplification relied on 60 Vbeta primers (plus 13 Jbeta primers). Data came from immunoSEQ multiplex PCR; TCRdb stores just in-frame clones and leaves some out. The sample has some 160,000 clones, around 73% seen once. Looked up from germline, CDR1 is MNHEY and CDR2 is SVGAGI. Trimming removed 5 bases from V and 3 bases from J; junction bases left unmatched: 8. CDR3 length: 15 amino acids. The receptor was derived from a man aged 55 to 70 in good health and CMV-seronegative. Sequenced: PBMCs. This chain joins TRBV6-5 and TRBJ2-7; 9 bases map to TRBD2. In DNA, the CDR3 is TGTGCCAGCAGTCGACCTAGCGGGAATCTCTACGAGCAGTACTTC. It is translated as CASSRPSGNLYEQYF.